Listed here are 25 T cell receptor beta chains from one sample, sequenced in a study of blood T cell repertoires in COVID-19. Profiled with immunoSEQ multiplex PCR; TCRdb holds only in-frame clones, not every one. The profile covers 55,000 to 80,000 clones, with approximately 91% appearing a single time and around 1.5% taken by the ten largest. The sequencing input was peripheral blood. These receptors came from a human donor in a cohort sampled during active COVID-19.

The rearrangement joins TRBV15 to TRBJ1-2; 10 nucleotides align to TRBD1. J was trimmed by 8 bases and V by 5 bases; bases with no gene match: 14. The CDR3 is 16 residues long. From germline, CDR1 is LNHNV and CDR2 YYDKDF (reference sequence). CDR3 bases: TGTGCCACCAGCGCGCGGACAGGGGGATACCCGGGCGGCTACACCTTC. It specifies CATSARTGGYPGGYTF.

This clone was recorded only once. The chain combines TRBV10-3 with TRBJ2-2; D is possibly TRBD2 (5 bases). Germline CDR1 ENHRY, CDR2 SYGVKD. V lost 8 bases and J lost 5, with 18 bases in between. The CDR3 contains 15 residues. The CDR3 loop is CAIRGEVLGTGELFF. Here the CDR3 DNA reads TGTGCCATCCGGGGAGAAGTGCTCGGGACCGGGGAGCTGTTTTTT.

This clone has a single count. This rearrangement joins TRBV18 to TRBJ1-3, with 7 bases aligning to TRBD1. With V trimmed by 3 bases and J by 4 bases, 6 bases remained unmatched. Germline-derived CDR1 and CDR2 are KGHSH and LQKENI. The CDR3 covers 15 residues. CDR3 amino acids: CASSPPGTVGNTIYF. The DNA for the CDR3 is TGTGCCAGCTCACCGCCCGGGACAGTAGGAAACACCATATATTTT.

This sequence joins TRBV18 and TRBJ2-7; 9 positions match TRBD2. V was clipped by 3 bases and J by 2 bases; unmatched bases: 2. The CDR3 extends over 14 amino acids. Germline CDR1 KGHSH, CDR2 LQKENI. The CDR3 DNA is TGTGCCAGCTCACCGGGACTAGCTCCCTACGAGCAGTACTTC. This encodes CASSPGLAPYEQYF.

V usage is TRBV7-9 and J usage is TRBJ2-5, with D possibly matching TRBD1 (6 bases). V was trimmed by 3 bases and J by 4 bases, leaving 18 bases between them. CDR3 length equals 16 residues. In germline, CDR1 is SEHNR, CDR2 FQNEAQ (reference sequence). CDR3 DNA: TGTGCCAGCAGCTTCCCCCGGGACAAGAGAGGAGAGACCCAGTACTTC. It specifies CASSFPRDKRGETQYF.

CDR3 loop: CASSPRTGLDIQYF. For the CDR3, the DNA is TGTGCCAGCAGTCCCCGGACAGGGTTAGACATTCAGTACTTC. The rearrangement uses TRBV28 and TRBJ2-4, with 8 bases matching TRBD1. CDR3 length: 14 residues. The trim removed 5 bases at V and 8 bases at J, leaving 8 bases unmatched. Germline V gene sequence: CDR1 MDHEN, CDR2 SYDVKM.

CDR3 in amino acids: CASSREREYNEQFF. Written as DNA, the CDR3 is TGTGCCAGCAGCCGGGAGCGGGAATACAATGAGCAGTTCTTC. This rearrangement joins TRBV4-2 to TRBJ2-1; 7 nucleotides align to TRBD2. Losses at the gene ends were 4 bases for V and 4 bases for J; bases not matched to a gene: 4. Germline V gene sequence: CDR1 LGHNA, CDR2 YNFKEQ. This CDR3 region has 14 residues.

The CDR3 reads CASSHLLPGGSGELFF. CDR3 nucleotides: TGTGCCAGCAGTCATCTCTTGCCGGGAGGATCCGGGGAGCTGTTTTTT. The chain has TRBV5-5 and TRBJ2-2; 7 bases align to TRBD2. J lost 6 bases, V lost 5 bases, and 13 bases had no gene match. This CDR3 has 16 amino acids. CDR1 is SGHKS and CDR2 is YYEKEE in the germline V gene (reference sequence).

V usage is TRBV5-1 and J usage is TRBJ1-2; D remains unclear. With 0 bases removed from V and 1 base from J, the gap between germline ends came to 4 bases. CDR3 size: 13 residues. CDR1 and CDR2 (germline): SGHRS, YFSETQ. The chain's CDR3 is CASSLDSNYGYTF. In DNA form, the CDR3 reads TGCGCCAGCAGCTTGGACAGTAACTATGGCTACACCTTC.

This chain uses TRBV6-4 with TRBJ2-3; no definite D call. The length of the CDR3 is 14 residues. V was clipped by 5 bases and J by 4 bases, with 13 bases between them. CDR1 is MRHNA, CDR2 SNTAGT, per germline. For the CDR3, the DNA is TGTGCCAGCAGTAGCGTAAGAACTTCAGATACGCAGTATTTT. Encoded protein: CASSSVRTSDTQYF.

Concerning this clone itself: Other nucleotide sequences from this sample produce the same CDR3. The chain combines TRBV11-3 with TRBJ2-1, with 9 bases fitting TRBD2. The germline gives CDR1 SGHNT, CDR2 YENEEA. The J segment lost 4 bases and the V segment lost 5 bases, leaving 6 bases of the junction unmatched. The CDR3 consists of 15 residues. DNA of the CDR3: TGTGCCAGCAGCGCGGGACTAGCTGGGTACAATGAGCAGTTCTTC. This codes for CASSAGLAGYNEQFF.

The rearrangement links TRBV14 to TRBJ1-1, with D uncertain. V gave up 4 bases and J gave up 4 bases, with 10 bases separating them. CDR1 SGHDN and CDR2 FVKESK come from the germline V gene. This CDR3 is built from 13 residues. CDR3 loop: CASSRGPGTEAFF. As DNA, the CDR3 is TGTGCCAGCAGCCGAGGGCCGGGCACTGAAGCTTTCTTT.

The chain combines TRBV12-3 or TRBV12-4 with TRBJ2-1, with D possibly being TRBD2 (6 bases). V lost 2 bases and J lost 13, with 12 bases in between. CDR3 length: 12 residues. The CDR3 loop reads CASSLYGTPQFF. The CDR3 DNA reads TGTGCCAGCAGTTTATATGGGACTCCCCAGTTCTTC.

This clone was observed a handful of times. The rearrangement joins TRBV5-1 to TRBJ1-6; D is ambiguous. The CDR3 length is 15 residues. Germline CDR1 is SGHRS and CDR2 is YFSETQ. V gave up 4 bases and J gave up 5 bases, with 13 bases separating them. The CDR3 spells CASSPMGRDNSPLHF. Here the CDR3 DNA reads TGCGCCAGCAGCCCTATGGGCCGAGATAATTCACCCCTCCACTTT.

This chain uses TRBV14 with TRBJ1-2, with unresolved D. This CDR3 has 15 amino acids. Deletions cut 0 bases from V and 7 bases from J, with 15 bases between. The germline V gene has CDR1 SGHDN and CDR2 FVKESK. CDR3 DNA: TGTGCCAGCAGCCAAGATTTAGCATTTTCCGGTGGCTACACCTTC. It encodes CASSQDLAFSGGYTF.

The V gene is TRBV28, the J gene TRBJ2-1, with 10 bases identical to TRBD2. The J segment lost 5 bases and the V segment lost 6 bases, leaving 10 bases of the junction unmatched. Germline V gene data show CDR1 as MDHEN and CDR2 as SYDVKM. The CDR3 sequence is 16 residues long. The CDR3 spells CASRSPSGRRDNEQFF. The CDR3 region has the DNA TGTGCCAGCAGGTCCCCTAGCGGGAGACGCGACAATGAGCAGTTCTTC.

This chain connects TRBV28 to TRBJ1-4; TRBD1 matches at 7 bases. The V gene end was trimmed by 5 bases and the J gene end by 4 bases; junction bases not matched to a gene: 7. Germline CDR1 is MDHEN and CDR2 is SYDVKM. This CDR3 spans 15 amino acids. The chain's CDR3 is CASSPTGTVNEKLFF. CDR3 nucleotide sequence: TGTGCCAGCAGTCCCACCGGGACAGTTAATGAAAAACTGTTTTTT.

The chain uses TRBV4-1 and TRBJ1-2; the D is unclear. The V end lost 1 base, the J end lost 0 bases, and 9 bases lay between the germline ends. Germline V gene lookup returns CDR1 MGHRA and CDR2 YSYEKL. The CDR3 has 15 residues. This CDR3 reads CASSQGSQANYGYTF. DNA of the CDR3: TGCGCCAGCAGCCAAGGGTCACAAGCTAACTATGGCTACACCTTC.

This chain connects TRBV11-3 to TRBJ2-1; the match to TRBD1 covers 12 bases. CDR1 and CDR2 from the germline V gene are SGHNT and YENEEA. This CDR3 comprises 14 residues. V shed 9 bases, J shed 7 bases, and the junction held 7 bases outside the gene matches. The CDR3 coding sequence is TGTGCCAGTGCGAGGGACAGGGGGCTTAATGAGCAGTTCTTC. Amino acid sequence: CASARDRGLNEQFF. Variable domain in full (rest from reference TRBV11-3 and TRBJ2-1): EAGVVQSPRYKIIEKKQPVAFWCNPISGHNTLYWYLQNLGQGPELLIRYENEEAVDDSQLPKDRFSAERLKGVDSTLKIQPAELGDSAVYLCASARDRGLNEQFFGPGTRLTVL.

The rearrangement links TRBV9 to TRBJ2-3; 14 bases match TRBD2. The V and J ends lost 3 bases and 3 bases, in that order; junction bases with no gene match: 3. Germline V CDR1 and CDR2: SGDLS, YYNGEE. The CDR3 length is 16 residues. The CDR3 here is CASSGTSGRMTDTQYF. For the CDR3, the DNA is TGTGCCAGCAGCGGGACTAGCGGGAGGATGACAGATACGCAGTATTTT.

V and J are TRBV9 and TRBJ2-1, with D maybe TRBD1 (6 bases). Germline CDR1 reads SGDLS; CDR2 reads YYNGEE. The CDR3 is 13 amino acids. The V end lost 6 bases, the J end lost 4 bases, and 11 bases lay between the germline ends. CDR3 amino acids: CASTPGQYNEQFF. The CDR3 nucleotides are TGTGCCAGCACCCCTGGACAGTACAATGAGCAGTTCTTC.

J is TRBJ1-5 and V is TRBV15, with 8 bases matching TRBD1. V lost 5 bases to trimming and J lost 4 bases; unmatched junction nucleotides: 4. Germline V gene sequence: CDR1 LNHNV, CDR2 YYDKDF (reference sequence). The CDR3 runs to 14 residues. The CDR3 loop is CATSGGQGNQPQHF. In DNA, the CDR3 is TGTGCCACCAGCGGCGGACAGGGAAATCAGCCCCAGCATTTT.

The chain recombines TRBV11-3 with TRBJ2-1; 9 bases fit TRBD2. The length of the CDR3 is 14 residues. Germline CDR1 and CDR2: SGHNT and YENEEA. The J segment lost 6 bases and the V segment lost 0 bases, leaving 0 bases of the junction unmatched. CDR3 sequence reads: CASSLEGLANEQFF. The CDR3 bases are TGTGCCAGCAGCTTAGAGGGACTAGCCAATGAGCAGTTCTTC.

V and J are TRBV4-1 and TRBJ2-7, with 16 positions matching TRBD2. The CDR3 is made up of 17 amino acids. Unmatched junction bases numbered 4, after V lost 3 bases and J lost 2 bases. Germline CDR1 MGHRA, CDR2 YSYEKL. The CDR3 is CASSQGLAGGPAYEQYF. The DNA of the CDR3 is TGCGCCAGCAGCCAGGGACTAGCGGGAGGGCCGGCCTACGAGCAGTACTTC.

This clone was recorded only once. The rearrangement uses TRBV5-4 and TRBJ2-7; 7 positions agree with TRBD2. The V segment lost 1 base and the J segment 7 bases; nucleotides outside the gene matches: 11. Germline CDR1 SGHNT, CDR2 YYREEE (reference sequence). The CDR3 is 15 amino acids. CDR3 protein: CASSLPASGYTEQYF. DNA for the CDR3: TGTGCCAGCAGCTTGCCTGCTAGCGGATATACGGAGCAGTACTTC.